The rows below give T cell receptor beta chains drawn from one sample of a study of T cells after yellow fever vaccination. TCRdb reanalysed the 5' RACE reads using MiXCR and keeps one entry per CDR3 protein. Of 500,000 to 650,000 distinct CDR3 sequences detected, roughly 13% appear once; the ten largest clones hold about an eighth. Sequencing was performed on PBMCs, taken on the day of the yellow fever booster vaccination. These receptors were obtained from a man aged 25-45 years who received the YFV17D yellow fever vaccine. Each CDR3 is given with its conserved first and last residue. D genes are given only for firm matches. Clone size is given for some rows only: seen once, a few or many times, or a class if the clone is expanded.

TRBJ2-1,TRBV5-1,many,TRBD2,TGCGCCAGCAGCTTGATGGCGGGAGGGTACAATGAGCAGTTCTTC,CASSLMAGGYNEQFF
TRBJ2-1,TRBV18,few,TRBD1,TGTGCCAGCGGCCCAACAGGGGGCCCCTACAATGAGCAGTTCTTC,CASGPTGGPYNEQFF
TRBJ2-1,TRBV12-3/TRBV12-4,.,TRBD1,TGTGCCAGCAGGATAAGGACAGGGCCCTACAATGAGCAGTTCTTC,CASRIRTGPYNEQFF
TRBJ2-7,TRBV7-9,.,TRBD2,TGTGCCAGCAGCGGATTAATGGGAGGGTACGAGCAGTACTTC,CASSGLMGGYEQYF
TRBJ2-1,TRBV7-2,.,TRBD2,TGTGCCAGCAGCAAAGCGGGACTAGGTCGTAATGAGCAGTTCTTC,CASSKAGLGRNEQFF
TRBJ2-3,TRBV29-1,many,.,TGCAGCGTTGTTAGCTGGGACACAGATACGCAGTATTTT,CSVVSWDTDTQYF
TRBJ1-4,TRBV12-3/TRBV12-4,few,.,TGTGCCAGCAGTCCCAATGGGAAGGGGGTTAATGAAAAACTGTTTTTT,CASSPNGKGVNEKLFF
TRBJ2-2,TRBV4-3,.,.,TGCGCCAGCAGCCAAGGATCGAGCAGGGGATACGGGGAGCTGTTTTTT,CASSQGSSRGYGELFF
TRBJ2-2,TRBV19,few,.,TGTGCCAGTAGTCCCCCCCTCAGCACCGGGGAGCTGTTTTTT,CASSPPLSTGELFF
TRBJ1-1,TRBV6-5,.,.,TGTGCCAGCGGATACAGGGATGAAGCTTTCTTT,CASGYRDEAFF
TRBJ2-1,TRBV7-3,.,.,TGTGCCAGCAGTTCAAACGTTGATGAGCAGTTCTTC,CASSSNVDEQFF
TRBJ2-1,TRBV5-1,.,TRBD1,TGCGCCAGCAGCTTGAGGGGCCAGGGGGCCTCCTACAATGAGCAGTTCTTC,CASSLRGQGASYNEQFF
TRBJ1-2,TRBV2,few,TRBD1,TGTGCCAGCAACCAAGACAGGGGAGGGAACTATGGCTACACCTTC,CASNQDRGGNYGYTF
TRBJ2-5,TRBV6-5,.,TRBD1,TGTGCCAGCAGTTACAGGGGACAGGGGCGTAAAGAGACCCAGTACTTC,CASSYRGQGRKETQYF
TRBJ2-3,TRBV21-1,.,.,TGTGCCAGCAGCAAAGTTCTAGTGCGGGAGAGGGCGGATACGCAGTATTTT,CASSKVLVRERADTQYF
TRBJ1-2,TRBV11-1,few,.,TGTGCCAGCAGCCTATGGAGCGGCGGAAACTCAATATTCTATGGCTACACCTTC,CASSLWSGGNSIFYGYTF
TRBJ2-4,TRBV5-1,few,.,TGCGCCAGCAGCCCAAGACAGGTGCGAGACATTCAGTACTTC,CASSPRQVRDIQYF
TRBJ2-5,TRBV29-1,few,.,TGCAGCGTAAGGGCCTCGGTACCTAAACAAGAGACCCAGTACTTC,CSVRASVPKQETQYF
TRBJ2-3,TRBV7-2,few,.,TGTGCCAGCAGCTTAGAGACACGGGGCACAGATACGCAGTATTTT,CASSLETRGTDTQYF
TRBJ1-2,TRBV7-8,few,.,TGTGCCAGCAGCTTAGGTTGGCCAGGAGAACTGGGTGGCTACACCTTC,CASSLGWPGELGGYTF
TRBJ2-1,TRBV20-1,few,.,TGCAGTGCGGCCAGACCGAACTCCTACAATGAGCAGTTCTTC,CSAARPNSYNEQFF
TRBJ2-1,TRBV18,.,TRBD2,TGTGCCAGCTCCTCAAGGCGGGAGGCCCTAGGTAAGAATGAGCAGTTCTTC,CASSSRREALGKNEQFF
TRBJ2-1,TRBV4-3,.,.,TGCGCCAGCAGCCAAGAACTTTCGGCGTTCAATGAGCAGTTCTTC,CASSQELSAFNEQFF
TRBJ2-5,TRBV5-1,few,.,TGCGCCAGCAGCTTGTTGTCCACCCAAGAGACCCAGTACTTC,CASSLLSTQETQYF
TRBJ2-1,TRBV12-3/TRBV12-4,few,TRBD2,TGTGCCAGCAGCCCACTAGCGGGGATCTACAATGAGCAGTTCTTC,CASSPLAGIYNEQFF
TRBJ2-5,TRBV7-6,.,TRBD1,TGTGCCAGCAGCTTACCTCAGGGGGTCACGGAGACCCAGTACTTC,CASSLPQGVTETQYF
TRBJ2-1,TRBV12-3/TRBV12-4,.,TRBD1,TGTGCCAGCAGTTTCTACAGGGGGCCCAATGAGCAGTTCTTC,CASSFYRGPNEQFF
TRBJ2-7,TRBV29-1,.,TRBD2,TGCAGCGTTGAGTCCCGGGAGGGCCCCGAGCAGTACTTC,CSVESREGPEQYF
TRBJ2-2,TRBV9,few,TRBD1,TGTGCCAGCAGCCCCAGGGACAGGGGCTATACGAACACCGGGGAGCTGTTTTTT,CASSPRDRGYTNTGELFF
TRBJ2-7,TRBV5-1,few,.,TGCGCCAGCAGCTTGACAGGGAGTCTAGATTACGAGCAGTACTTC,CASSLTGSLDYEQYF
TRBJ2-1,TRBV3-1,.,.,TGTGCCAGCAGCCAAGCCATTAAGGGGGGTGAGCAGTTCTTC,CASSQAIKGGEQFF
TRBJ2-1,TRBV28,few,.,TGTGCCAGCAGCTCCGGAGGTTTCAGGGGAAACTCCTACAATGAGCAGTTCTTC,CASSSGGFRGNSYNEQFF
TRBJ2-6,TRBV5-1,.,TRBD1,TGCGCCAGCAGCTTGATCCCACCGGGACAGAGTTCGTCTGGGGCCAACGTCCTGACTTTC,CASSLIPPGQSSSGANVLTF
TRBJ1-4,TRBV30,few,TRBD1,TGTGCCTGGAGCGGGGACAGGTCTAATGAAAAACTGTTTTTT,CAWSGDRSNEKLFF
TRBJ2-2,TRBV6-2/TRBV6-3,few,TRBD2,TGTGCCAGCAGCCGGACTAGATCGACCGGGGAGCTGTTTTTT,CASSRTRSTGELFF
TRBJ2-7,TRBV6-6,.,.,TGTGCCAGCAGTTACTCAAGATCCGAGCAGTACTTC,CASSYSRSEQYF
TRBJ1-1,TRBV6-2/TRBV6-3,.,TRBD1,TGTGCCAGCAGGAGGACAGGGTACACTGAAGCTTTCTTT,CASRRTGYTEAFF
TRBJ2-5,TRBV3-1,.,.,TGTGCCAGCATCCCAGACAGCCAAGAGACCCAGTACTTC,CASIPDSQETQYF
TRBJ2-1,TRBV12-3/TRBV12-4,.,TRBD2,TGTGCCAGCAGTTTTGGACTAGGCTCCTACAATGAGCAGTTCTTC,CASSFGLGSYNEQFF
TRBJ2-3,TRBV27,few,.,TGTGCCAGCAACCCGGCCGGGGGTTCTGATACGCAGTATTTT,CASNPAGGSDTQYF
TRBJ2-1,TRBV29-1,.,.,TGCAGCGTCCCGGGACGAGGGGCGATTCAGGAGGGCCGGTACAATGAGCAGTTCTTC,CSVPGRGAIQEGRYNEQFF
TRBJ2-1,TRBV6-1,.,.,TGTGCCAGCTGGGCGGGAAGATTTTCTAGCTCCTACAATGAGCAGTTCTTC,CASWAGRFSSSYNEQFF
TRBJ2-1,TRBV12-3/TRBV12-4,many,TRBD1,TGTGCCAGCAGCCTGACAGGGAGTGAGCAGTTCTTC,CASSLTGSEQFF
TRBJ2-7,TRBV12-5,.,TRBD1,TGTGCTAGTGGACCCCAGGGGGACGAGCAGTACTTC,CASGPQGDEQYF
TRBJ1-1,TRBV4-3,many,.,TGCGCCAGCAGCCAAGCGGGGAGAGGCACTGAAGCTTTCTTT,CASSQAGRGTEAFF
TRBJ2-7,TRBV11-3,many,.,TGTGCCAGCAGCTCCGCTGACTACGAGCAGTACTTC,CASSSADYEQYF
TRBJ2-7,TRBV7-2,many,.,TGTGCCAGCAGCAGAGGACAGATCTACGAGCAGTACTTC,CASSRGQIYEQYF
TRBJ2-7,TRBV12-3/TRBV12-4,.,.,TGTGCCAGCAGTTTATTTCAGGCGGACCCGTGGAACGAGCAGTACTTC,CASSLFQADPWNEQYF
TRBJ2-6,TRBV6-2/TRBV6-3,few,TRBD2,TGTGCCAGCAGTTCAACTAGCGGGAGGCCTGGGGCCAACGTCCTGACTTTC,CASSSTSGRPGANVLTF
TRBJ2-7,TRBV14,.,TRBD2,TGTGCCAGCAGCCAAAGCGAACTAGCGGCCCTTTCCTACGAGCAGTACTTC,CASSQSELAALSYEQYF
TRBJ2-7,TRBV5-5,few,TRBD2,TGTGCCAGCAGCTTGGTTGCGGGAGTCAACCACGAGCAGTACTTC,CASSLVAGVNHEQYF
TRBJ2-1,TRBV28,.,TRBD2,TGTGCCAGCATGGGGAATCCGGGACTAGCTTACAATGAGCAGTTCTTC,CASMGNPGLAYNEQFF
TRBJ2-7,TRBV6-1,few,.,TGTGCCAGCAAACAGGAGTTTTACTACGAGCAGTACTTC,CASKQEFYYEQYF
TRBJ2-5,TRBV20-1,.,TRBD1,TGCAGTGCTAGAGATGGCCGAGAAGAGGACAGGCCCCAAGAGACCCAGTACTTC,CSARDGREEDRPQETQYF